A selection of T cell receptor beta chains follows, all from one sample in a study of CD8+ T cells in alopecia areata. Sequenced by immunoSEQ multiplex PCR; TCRdb stores in-frame clones only, minus some. This table holds around 100,000 clones, less than 75% found once. The input for sequencing was CD8+ T cells sorted from blood, taken at week 24, from a patient treated with tofacitinib. Receptors originate from a human donor with alopecia areata. Both conserved end residues are part of each CDR3. A D gene is named only where the DNA matches it firmly. Clone size is not always given. Where it is, it says once, few, many or a class for expanded clones.

clone_size	v_call	j_call	d_call	cdr3_aa	cdr3_nt
NA	TRBV9	TRBJ2-3	NA	CASSVDGGSDTQYF	TGTGCCAGCAGCGTAGACGGGGGATCAGATACGCAGTATTTT
NA	TRBV5-1	TRBJ2-5	NA	CASSLDTTEEETQYF	TGCGCCAGCAGCTTGGATACGACAGAAGAAGAGACCCAGTACTTC
NA	TRBV10-2	TRBJ2-3	TRBD1	CASSEWLQGIGDTQYF	TGCGCCAGCAGTGAGTGGCTACAGGGGATCGGAGATACGCAGTATTTT
few	TRBV7-3	TRBJ2-3	TRBD2	CASSLMASGGTDTQYF	TGTGCCAGCAGCTTAATGGCTAGCGGGGGCACAGATACGCAGTATTTT
NA	TRBV4-1	TRBJ2-1	TRBD2	CASSPTTSGGADEQFF	TGCGCCAGCAGCCCGACCACTAGCGGGGGGGCTGATGAGCAGTTCTTC
NA	TRBV5-1	TRBJ2-7	NA	CASSLESDNYEQYF	TGCGCCAGCAGCTTGGAATCGGACAACTACGAGCAGTACTTC
once	TRBV5-1	TRBJ2-2	NA	CASSARTGSTGELFF	TGCGCCAGCAGTGCAAGAACAGGGAGCACCGGGGAGCTGTTTTTT
NA	TRBV6-5	TRBJ2-5	NA	CASSWDTQETQYF	TGTGCCAGCAGCTGGGACACCCAAGAGACCCAGTACTTC
NA	TRBV19	TRBJ2-1	NA	CASSITGSSYNEQFF	TGTGCCAGTAGTATCACAGGAAGCTCCTACAATGAGCAGTTCTTC
NA	TRBV2	TRBJ1-6	TRBD1	CASWTGFTNSPLHF	TGTGCCAGTTGGACAGGGTTTACGAATTCACCCCTCCACTTT
NA	TRBV27	TRBJ1-4	NA	CASSSDAGWLFF	TGTGCCAGCAGTTCAGACGCGGGATGGCTGTTTTTT
many	TRBV9	TRBJ2-3	NA	CASSVGSPDTQYF	TGTGCCAGCAGCGTAGGGTCCCCAGATACGCAGTATTTT
few	TRBV10-3	TRBJ2-7	NA	CAISDPRGTQVYEQYF	TGTGCCATCAGCGACCCCCGGGGGACACAGGTCTACGAGCAGTACTTC
NA	TRBV11-2	TRBJ2-2	NA	CASTLGSNTGELFF	TGTGCCAGCACATTAGGCAGTAACACCGGGGAGCTGTTTTTT
once	TRBV6-1	TRBJ2-7	NA	CASSAGSGGGDEQYF	TGTGCCAGCAGTGCCGGTTCGGGGGGCGGCGACGAGCAGTACTTC
NA	TRBV5-6	TRBJ2-2	NA	CASSLEAPGTGELFF	TGTGCCAGCAGCTTGGAGGCTCCCGGGACCGGGGAGCTGTTTTTT
once	TRBV30	TRBJ1-1	NA	CAWSVTGVEAFF	TGTGCCTGGAGTGTTACCGGGGTTGAAGCTTTCTTT
few	TRBV23-1	TRBJ2-7	TRBD2	CASSQSPTTSGDQYEQYF	TGCGCCAGCAGTCAATCCCCAACGACTAGCGGGGATCAGTACGAGCAGTACTTC
NA	TRBV7-8	TRBJ1-5	TRBD1	CASSLDETGDNKPQHF	TGTGCCAGCAGCTTAGACGAGACAGGGGATAATAAGCCCCAGCATTTT
NA	TRBV27	TRBJ2-5	TRBD1	CASSLFPGQQETQYF	TGTGCCAGCAGTTTATTTCCGGGACAGCAAGAGACCCAGTACTTC
NA	TRBV15	TRBJ2-7	NA	CATSRVGGTSYEQYF	TGTGCCACCAGCAGAGTGGGCGGGACCTCCTACGAGCAGTACTTC
NA	TRBV27	TRBJ1-6	TRBD1	CASSSGQGVYPLHF	TGTGCCAGCAGTTCCGGACAGGGGGTCTATCCCCTCCACTTT
NA	TRBV5-6	TRBJ2-2	TRBD1	CASTLGTGWNTGELFF	TGTGCCAGCACCTTGGGGACAGGTTGGAACACCGGGGAGCTGTTTTTT
few	TRBV29-1	TRBJ2-3	NA	CSVEEVADTQYF	TGCAGCGTTGAAGAAGTAGCGGATACGCAGTATTTT
NA	TRBV6-1	TRBJ2-7	NA	CASSESTGSSYEQYF	TGTGCCAGCAGTGAATCTACAGGGAGCTCCTACGAGCAGTACTTC
NA	TRBV29-1	TRBJ2-2	NA	CSVDGASPNTGELFF	TGCAGCGTTGACGGGGCCAGCCCGAACACCGGGGAGCTGTTTTTT
NA	TRBV6-5	TRBJ2-3	NA	CAISSPDTQYF	TGTGCCATCAGTTCACCGGATACGCAGTATTTT